This entry is about one TCR beta chain. Its antigen is unidentified. The sample originates from a study of Ad26.COV2.S vaccination and SARS-CoV-2 variants. Background on the study: Participants got Ad26.COV2.S intramuscularly, once or twice 56 days apart. Findings and limits, study-wide: Breadth of non-spike TCRs did not differ between vaccinees and placebo recipients. Reports say spike-specific CD8+ and CD4+ T cell responses covered substantial breadth after vaccination.

Treatment defined: roughly 19 received Ad26.COV2.S at low or high dose, single or two shots; several received placebo; per-sample allocation not given. The samples date from day 63 after the first vaccine or placebo injection. Clones were read by immunoSEQ multiplex PCR, and TCRdb kept only the in-frame ones, dropping some. Altogether around 450,000 clones are present, about nine tenths being singletons, with the ten largest covering about 4.4%. CDR1 and CDR2 from the germline V gene are SGHAT and FQNNGV. This CDR3 is 12 amino acids long. V was shortened by 7 bases and J by 5 bases, with 11 bases between the two germline ends.

This TCR came from a person between 18 and 65 years old who received the Ad26.COV2.S COVID-19 vaccine or a placebo. Material: peripheral blood, obtained in a trial of Ad26.COV2.S vaccine versus placebo. This chain uses TRBV11-2 with TRBJ2-5, with D possibly TRBD2 on 5 matching bases. CDR3 in DNA: TGTGCCAGCACACCCGGCGGGGAGACCCAGTACTTC. It codes for CASTPGGETQYF.